This entry lists 19 T cell receptor beta chains sequenced from one sample in a study of cytomegalovirus exposure and HLA in healthy donors. Use of 60 Vbeta and 13 Jbeta primers characterized the PCR. Using immunoSEQ multiplex PCR, the repertoire was profiled, and TCRdb retains in-frame clones only, with some absent. This sample's table reports 38,000 or so clones. Sequences were obtained from PBMCs. Receptor source: a man aged 40-49 years in good health and CMV-seropositive.

V gene TRBV19 combines with J gene TRBJ1-1; no firm D call. Trimming took off 6 bases at V and 8 bases at J, with 10 bases between the two ends. The CDR3 is 11 residues long. Germline loops: CDR1 LNHDA, CDR2 SQIVND (reference sequence). CDR3 region: CASSFTTEAFF. CDR3 DNA sequence: TGTGCCAGTAGCTTCACGACAGAAGCTTTCTTT.

The chain has TRBV27 and TRBJ2-5, with D maybe TRBD1 (5 bases). This CDR3 spans 13 amino acids. Germline V gene lookup returns CDR1 MNHEY and CDR2 SMNVEV (reference sequence). V was shortened by 6 bases and J by 5 bases, with 13 bases between the two germline ends. CDR3 DNA: TGTGCCAGCAGGCCCAACCAGGGCGAGACCCAGTACTTC. Translation: CASRPNQGETQYF.

This chain connects TRBV19 to TRBJ1-3, with 7 bases aligning to TRBD1. The CDR3 covers 15 residues. V dropped 6 bases and J dropped 0; count of bases not matched to a gene: 5. Germline V gives CDR1 LNHDA, CDR2 SQIVND (reference sequence). The CDR3 DNA is TGTGCCAGTAGACGGGACAGTGACTCTGGAAACACCATATATTTT. Translated, it gives CASRRDSDSGNTIYF.

This clone is classed as medium-sized by frequency. The rearrangement joins TRBV6-6 to TRBJ2-7; 10 positions match TRBD2. With 7 bases clipped from V and 5 bases from J, the junction kept 2 bases outside the gene matches. Germline loops: CDR1 MNHNY, CDR2 SVGAGI (reference sequence). This CDR3 comprises 12 residues. This CDR3 reads CASTGLADEQYF. The CDR3 DNA sequence: TGTGCCAGCACCGGACTAGCGGACGAGCAGTACTTC.

The rearrangement joins TRBV5-1 to TRBJ1-5, with a possible D match to TRBD1 (5 bases). The CDR3 length is 16 residues. Between the trimmed V and J ends, which lost 4 bases and 4 bases, there was a span of 18 bases. Germline-derived CDR1 and CDR2 are SGHRS and YFSETQ. This CDR3 reads CASSPGDGDPNQPQHF. In DNA, the CDR3 is TGCGCCAGCAGCCCGGGAGATGGGGACCCAAATCAGCCCCAGCATTTT.

This chain uses TRBV9 with TRBJ1-2; a weak D match, TRBD1 (6 bases). Trimming removed 4 bases at V and 4 bases at J, with 17 bases between. The germline V gene has CDR1 SGDLS and CDR2 YYNGEE. The CDR3 runs to 15 residues. DNA of the CDR3: TGTGCCAGCAGCATCCAGGGTGGGGGCATCTATGGCTACACCTTC. This encodes CASSIQGGGIYGYTF.

V usage is TRBV18 and J usage is TRBJ2-7; 10 bases map to TRBD2. Germline V gives CDR1 KGHSH, CDR2 LQKENI. The CDR3 is 17 amino acids. V dropped 4 bases and J dropped 2; count of bases not matched to a gene: 11. The CDR3, as DNA: TGTGCCAGCTCACTTTCCGAACCTAGCGGGAGCCCCTACGAGCAGTACTTC. Residues: CASSLSEPSGSPYEQYF.

The rearrangement links TRBV10-1 to TRBJ2-2, with TRBD2 identical over 9 bases. Losses at the gene ends were 0 bases for V and 4 bases for J; bases not matched to a gene: 3. CDR1 and CDR2 from the germline V gene are WNHNN and SYGVQD (reference sequence). The CDR3 contains 16 residues. CDR3 nucleotides: TGCGCCAGCAGTGAGTCGAGCGGGAGGCGCACCGGGGAGCTGTTTTTT. It encodes CASSESSGRRTGELFF.

The V and J genes are TRBV15 and TRBJ2-3, with 13 nucleotides matching TRBD2. Germline V lookup: CDR1 LNHNV, CDR2 YYDKDF (reference sequence). V lost 4 bases, J lost 4 bases, and 5 bases stayed unmatched. There are 16 residues in the CDR3. The CDR3 is CATSTRTSGSSDTQYF. DNA for the CDR3: TGTGCCACCAGCACCCGGACTAGCGGGAGTTCAGATACGCAGTATTTT.

CDR3 region: CASSDRDSVIYYEQYF. The DNA of the CDR3 is TGCGCCAGCAGTGACCGGGACTCCGTTATTTACTACGAGCAGTACTTC. V gene TRBV10-2 combines with J gene TRBJ2-7; weak D call: TRBD2 (6 bases). Germline values: CDR1 WSHSY, CDR2 SAAADI. This CDR3 is built from 16 residues. Trimming pared 3 bases from V and 3 bases from J, leaving 18 bases between.

The rearrangement uses TRBV19 and TRBJ1-3; the D is unclear. V shed 5 bases and J shed 8 bases, with 13 bases lying between them. Germline CDR1 is LNHDA and CDR2 is SQIVND (reference sequence). The CDR3 covers 13 residues. The CDR3 nucleotides are TGTGCCAGTAGTCTATCCTCGGTGGACACCATATATTTT. Its translation is CASSLSSVDTIYF.

The gene calls are TRBV5-1 and TRBJ2-2; 14 bases agree with TRBD2. The CDR3 contains 17 residues. Per the germline V gene, CDR1 is SGHRS and CDR2 is YFSETQ. Germline trimming cut 4 bases from V and 10 bases from J; bases unmatched to any gene: 12. DNA of the CDR3: TGCGCCAGCAGCACCGGACTAGCGGGAGGTCCGTGGGAGGAGCTGTTTTTT. This gives the protein CASSTGLAGGPWEELFF. The full variable domain, in which reference TRBV5-1 and TRBJ2-2 provide the parts outside the CDR3, is KAGVTQTPRYLIKTRGQQVTLSCSPISGHRSVSWYQQTPGQGLQFLFEYFSETQRNKGNFPGRFSGRQFSNSRSEMNVSTLELGDSALYLCASSTGLAGGPWEELFFGEGSRLTVL.

The chain is built from TRBV10-1 and TRBJ2-5; D is possibly TRBD1 (5 bases). The J call may be faulty, since TRBJ2-7 better matches the DNA end. The CDR3 has 14 amino acids. The germline V gene has CDR1 WNHNN and CDR2 SYGVQD (reference sequence). This CDR3 reads CASSEGQGSYEQYF. CDR3 nucleotide sequence: TGCGCCAGCAGTGAGGGCCAGGGCTCCTACGAGCAGTACTTC.

A word on this clone: The final CDR3 position lacks the conserved phenylalanine or tryptophan, pointing to a likely read error. This rearrangement joins TRBV6-1 to TRBJ2-7; 8 bases align to TRBD2. This CDR3 has 15 amino acids. Per germline, CDR1 MNHNS and CDR2 SASEGT. The V and J ends lost 0 bases and 6 bases, in that order; junction bases with no gene match: 7. This CDR3 reads CASSEASGGGGEQYS. The CDR3 region has the DNA TGTGCCAGCAGTGAAGCGTCGGGGGGGGGAGGCGAGCAGTACTCC.

The chain uses TRBV6-5 and TRBJ1-1; D uncertain. The V and J ends lost 6 bases and 2 bases respectively, with 4 bases between them. The length of the CDR3 is 11 residues. Per the germline V gene, CDR1 is MNHEY and CDR2 is SVGAGI. The CDR3 protein is CASSRNTEAFF. The CDR3 bases are TGTGCCAGCAGCAGAAACACTGAAGCTTTCTTT.

The chain is built from TRBV29-1 and TRBJ2-7, with D possibly matching TRBD1 (6 bases). Trimming shortened V by 4 bases and J by 2 bases, and 12 bases separated the two germline ends. In germline, CDR1 is SQVTM, CDR2 ANQGSEA. The CDR3 sequence is 13 residues long. CDR3 sequence (DNA): TGCAGCGTTGGTGACAGGAGGACCTACGAGCAGTACTTC. This translates into CSVGDRRTYEQYF.

CDR3 region: CASSPDISNTEAFF. In DNA form, the CDR3 reads TGTGCCAGTAGTCCCGACATCTCGAACACTGAAGCTTTCTTT. V gene TRBV19 combines with J gene TRBJ1-1; D unresolved. The CDR3 consists of 14 residues. V dropped 5 bases and J dropped 1 base, with 11 bases sitting between them. Germline CDR1 is LNHDA and CDR2 is SQIVND (reference sequence).

The chain carries TRBV19 and TRBJ1-5; D remains ambiguous. The CDR3 has 16 residues. Trimming cost V 7 bases and J 9 bases, with 25 bases left between them. The V gene's germline CDR1 is LNHDA and CDR2 SQIVND (reference sequence). The CDR3 spells CASTTTNRPDGRPQHF. In DNA, the CDR3 is TGTGCCAGTACCACCACCAACCGGCCCGATGGGAGGCCCCAGCATTTT.

CDR3 amino acids: CASSYSGGLGETQYF. CDR3 DNA sequence: TGTGCCAGCAGTTACTCGGGGGGGCTCGGGGAGACCCAGTACTTC. The chain carries TRBV6-5 and TRBJ2-5; D perhaps matches TRBD2 (7 bases). Trimming shortened V by 0 bases and J by 5 bases, and 13 bases separated the two germline ends. Germline V gene lookup returns CDR1 MNHEY and CDR2 SVGAGI. CDR3 length: 15 amino acids.